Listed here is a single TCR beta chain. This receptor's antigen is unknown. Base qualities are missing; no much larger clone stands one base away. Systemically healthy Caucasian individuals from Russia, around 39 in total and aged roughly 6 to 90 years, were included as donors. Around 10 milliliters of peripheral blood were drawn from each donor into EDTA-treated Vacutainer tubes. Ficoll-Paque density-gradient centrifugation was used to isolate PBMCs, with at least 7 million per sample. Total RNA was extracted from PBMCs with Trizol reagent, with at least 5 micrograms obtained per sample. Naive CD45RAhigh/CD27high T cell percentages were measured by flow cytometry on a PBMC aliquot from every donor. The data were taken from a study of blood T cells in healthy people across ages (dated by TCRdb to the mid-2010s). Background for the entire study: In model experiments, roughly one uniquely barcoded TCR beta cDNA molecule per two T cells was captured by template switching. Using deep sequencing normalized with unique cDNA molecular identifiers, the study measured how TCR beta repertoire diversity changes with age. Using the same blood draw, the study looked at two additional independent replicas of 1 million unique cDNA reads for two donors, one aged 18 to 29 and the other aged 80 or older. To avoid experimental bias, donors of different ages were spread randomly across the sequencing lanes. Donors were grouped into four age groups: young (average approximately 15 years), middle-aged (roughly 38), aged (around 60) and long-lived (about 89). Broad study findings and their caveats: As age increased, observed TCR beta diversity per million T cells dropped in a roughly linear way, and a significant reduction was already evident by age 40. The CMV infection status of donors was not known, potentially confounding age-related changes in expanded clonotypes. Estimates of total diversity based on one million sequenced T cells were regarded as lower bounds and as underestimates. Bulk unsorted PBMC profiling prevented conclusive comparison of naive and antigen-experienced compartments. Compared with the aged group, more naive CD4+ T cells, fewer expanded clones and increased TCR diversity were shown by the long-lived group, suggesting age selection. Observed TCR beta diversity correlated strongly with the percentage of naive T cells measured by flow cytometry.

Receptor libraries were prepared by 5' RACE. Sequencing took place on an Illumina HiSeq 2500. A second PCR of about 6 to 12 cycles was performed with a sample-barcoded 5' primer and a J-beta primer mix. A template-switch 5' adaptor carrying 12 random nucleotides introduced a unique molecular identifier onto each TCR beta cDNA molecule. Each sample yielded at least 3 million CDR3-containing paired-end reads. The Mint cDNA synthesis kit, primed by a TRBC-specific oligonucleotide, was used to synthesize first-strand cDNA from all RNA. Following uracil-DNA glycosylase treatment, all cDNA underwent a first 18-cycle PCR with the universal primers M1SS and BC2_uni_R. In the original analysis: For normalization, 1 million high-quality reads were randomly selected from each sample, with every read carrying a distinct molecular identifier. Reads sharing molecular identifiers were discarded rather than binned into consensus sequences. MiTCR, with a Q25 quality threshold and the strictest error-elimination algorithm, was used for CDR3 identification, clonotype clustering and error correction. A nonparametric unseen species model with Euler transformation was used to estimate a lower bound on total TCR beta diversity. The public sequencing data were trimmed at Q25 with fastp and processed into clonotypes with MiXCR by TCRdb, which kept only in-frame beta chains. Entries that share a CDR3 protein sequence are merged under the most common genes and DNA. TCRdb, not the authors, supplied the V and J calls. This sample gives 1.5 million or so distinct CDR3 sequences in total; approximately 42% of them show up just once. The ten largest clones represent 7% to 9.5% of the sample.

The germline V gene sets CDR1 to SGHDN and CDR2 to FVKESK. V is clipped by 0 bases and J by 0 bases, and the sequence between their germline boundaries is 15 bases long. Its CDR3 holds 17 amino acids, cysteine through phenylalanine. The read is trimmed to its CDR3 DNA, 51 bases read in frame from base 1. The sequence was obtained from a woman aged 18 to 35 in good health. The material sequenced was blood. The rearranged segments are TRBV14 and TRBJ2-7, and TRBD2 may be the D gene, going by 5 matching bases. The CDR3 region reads CASSQERRSTISYEQYF. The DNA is TGTGCCAGCAGCCAAGAGCGGAGGTCCACTATCTCCTACGAGCAGTACTTC.